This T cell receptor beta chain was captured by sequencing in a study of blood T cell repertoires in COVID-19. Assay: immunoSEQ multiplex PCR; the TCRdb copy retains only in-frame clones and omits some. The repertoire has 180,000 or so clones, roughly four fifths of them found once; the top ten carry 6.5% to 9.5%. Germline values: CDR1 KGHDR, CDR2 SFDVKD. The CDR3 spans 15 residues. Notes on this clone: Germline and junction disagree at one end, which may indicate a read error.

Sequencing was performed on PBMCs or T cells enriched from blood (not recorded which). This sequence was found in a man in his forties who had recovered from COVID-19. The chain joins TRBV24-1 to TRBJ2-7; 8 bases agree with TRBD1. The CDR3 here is CATSGPRDRPRGKDF. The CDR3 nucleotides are TGTGCCACCAGTGGCCCCCGGGACAGGCCGCGGGGCAAGGACTTC.